Presented here are 32 T cell receptor beta chains from one specimen sequenced in a study of T cell responses to AZD1222 COVID-19 vaccine. The assay was immunoSEQ multiplex PCR, and TCRdb's table has in-frame clones only and misses some. Of 200,000 or so clones listed, approximately 94% were seen once; the top ten hold 9.2%. Sequencing was performed on peripheral blood, taken on day 0 of AZD1222 vaccination. The source of these receptors is an adult in good health.

J is TRBJ1-1 and V is TRBV15; D might be TRBD1 (5 bases). There are 16 residues in the CDR3. Germline V CDR1 and CDR2: LNHNV, YYDKDF (reference sequence). V dropped 0 bases and J dropped 4 bases, with 15 bases sitting between them. This chain's CDR3 is CATSREAGWGSTEAFF. The CDR3 bases are TGTGCCACCAGCAGAGAGGCAGGATGGGGGAGCACTGAAGCTTTCTTT. Full variable domain (rest looked up from reference TRBV15 and TRBJ1-1): DAMVIQNPRYQVTQFGKPVTLSCSQTLNHNVMYWYQQKSSQAPKLLFHYYDKDFNNEADTPDNFQSRRPNTSFCFLDIRSPGLGDTAMYLCATSREAGWGSTEAFFGQGTRLTVV.

This chain links TRBV6-1 with TRBJ1-4; TRBD1 might be the D (5 bases). The CDR3 runs 15 residues. Germline V lookup: CDR1 MNHNS, CDR2 SASEGT. The V end was cut by 1 base, the J end by 8 bases, with 14 bases between. This CDR3 reads CASSEGGDLHEKLFF. The CDR3 DNA follows: TGTGCCAGCAGTGAAGGGGGGGACCTGCACGAAAAACTGTTTTTT.

This chain connects TRBV2 to TRBJ1-1; D is unclear. V lost 7 bases and J lost 4, with 13 bases in between. The CDR3 is 13 amino acids. Germline V gives CDR1 SNHLY, CDR2 FYNNEI. For the CDR3, the DNA is TGTGCCAGCAACCTGGTCGCGGGCACTGAAGCTTTCTTT. Encoded protein: CASNLVAGTEAFF.

The rearrangement links TRBV3-1 (or the pseudogene TRBV3-2) to TRBJ2-7; TRBD2 agrees at 7 bases. Per the germline V gene, CDR1 is LGHDT and CDR2 is YNNKEL (reference sequence). The CDR3 loop spans 14 amino acids. Trimming at V came to 3 bases and at J to 2 bases, leaving 4 bases not matched to a gene. The CDR3 protein is CASSHGLGTYEQYF. The CDR3 DNA is TGTGCCAGCAGCCATGGACTAGGCACCTACGAGCAGTACTTC.

The chain recombines TRBV11-3 with TRBJ2-1; D assignment may be TRBD1 or TRBD2 (5 bases each). The CDR3 runs to 14 residues. CDR1 and CDR2 (germline): SGHNT, YENEEA. The V and J ends lost 8 bases and 3 bases respectively, with 14 bases between them. The chain's CDR3 is CASGPGPSYNEQFF. In DNA form, the CDR3 reads TGTGCCAGCGGCCCGGGACCGAGCTACAATGAGCAGTTCTTC.

V and J are TRBV11-2 and TRBJ1-4; D gene unclear. Germline assignment: CDR1 SGHAT and CDR2 FQNNGV. This CDR3 comprises 14 residues. The V end lost 5 bases, the J end lost 7 bases, and 14 bases lay between the germline ends. The CDR3 DNA reads TGTGCCAGCAGCGCAGACCCAGTTGGTGAAAAACTGTTTTTT. Protein product: CASSADPVGEKLFF.

In this sample, this clone turned up a few times. This chain connects TRBV7-2 to TRBJ1-3; D possibly corresponds to TRBD1 (6 bases). The CDR3 spans 14 residues. Germline V CDR1 and CDR2: SGHTA, FQGNSA. Trimming left V 6 bases short and J 1 base short, with 10 bases between. CDR3 loop: CASRRTGSGNTIYF. CDR3 nucleotide sequence: TGTGCCAGCAGACGAACAGGGTCTGGAAACACCATATATTTT. The whole variable domain, filled in from reference TRBV7-2 and TRBJ1-3, reads GAGVSQSPSNKVTEKGKDVELRCDPISGHTALYWYRQSLGQGLEFLIYFQGNSAPDKSGLPSDRFSAERTGGSVSTLTIQRTQQEDSAVYLCASRRTGSGNTIYFGEGSWLTVV.

This chain links TRBV6-5 with TRBJ2-7, with D hard to call. The CDR3 length is 15 residues. Deletions cut 2 bases from V and 0 bases from J, with 11 bases between. Germline CDR1 MNHEY, CDR2 SVGAGI. CDR3 in amino acids: CASSYVRTVSYEQYF. CDR3 sequence (DNA): TGTGCCAGCAGTTACGTTAGGACCGTCTCCTACGAGCAGTACTTC.

The V and J genes are TRBV4-1 and TRBJ2-7; 7 bases agree with TRBD1. Unmatched junction bases numbered 9, after V lost 1 base and J lost 3 bases. CDR3 length: 16 amino acids. The germline V gene has CDR1 MGHRA and CDR2 YSYEKL. Written as DNA, the CDR3 is TGCGCCAGCAGCCAAGTTTTGTCCACAGGGGACTACGAGCAGTACTTC. Its translation: CASSQVLSTGDYEQYF.

CDR3 in amino acids: CASSLRTGGTGELFF. CDR3 coding DNA: TGTGCCAGCAGCCTAAGGACAGGGGGAACCGGGGAGCTGTTTTTT. The chain combines TRBV5-4 with TRBJ2-2; the match to TRBD1 covers 10 bases. From germline, CDR1 is SGHNT and CDR2 YYREEE (reference sequence). V was clipped by 4 bases and J by 5 bases; unmatched bases: 5. The CDR3 is 15 residues long.

The rearrangement uses TRBV9 and TRBJ2-7, with 12 nucleotides matching TRBD2. V lost 3 bases to trimming and J lost 0 bases; unmatched junction nucleotides: 7. Germline values: CDR1 SGDLS, CDR2 YYNGEE. CDR3 length: 17 amino acids. This chain's CDR3 is CASSAGTSGRSSYEQYF. CDR3 in DNA: TGTGCCAGCAGCGCCGGGACTAGCGGGCGAAGCTCCTACGAGCAGTACTTC.

CDR3 nucleotide sequence: TGTGCCAGCAGCTTAACGGGAGGGGAAAATGAGCAGTTCTTC. Residues: CASSLTGGENEQFF. J is TRBJ2-1 and V is TRBV11-2, with 8 nucleotides matching TRBD2. The CDR3 runs 14 residues. V was clipped by 2 bases and J by 7 bases; unmatched bases: 4. Germline CDR1 SGHAT, CDR2 FQNNGV.

This chain links TRBV27 with TRBJ2-7; a possible D gene is TRBD1 (6 bases). There are 15 residues in the CDR3. Germline V gene lookup returns CDR1 MNHEY and CDR2 SMNVEV (reference sequence). Between the trimmed V and J ends, which lost 5 bases and 6 bases, there was a span of 20 bases. CDR3 DNA sequence: TGTGCCAGCAGTACCCGGGACAAAGGCTTTCGCGAGCAGTACTTC. It yields the protein CASSTRDKGFREQYF.

This clone was counted a single time. V usage is TRBV2 and J usage is TRBJ1-4, with D possibly TRBD1 on 5 matching bases. Per germline, CDR1 SNHLY and CDR2 FYNNEI. There are 14 residues in the CDR3. Trimming shortened V by 7 bases and J by 8 bases, and 17 bases separated the two germline ends. The CDR3, as DNA: TGTGCCAGCATTCCCCGGGACGAAGGGGAAAAACTGTTTTTT. Translation gives CASIPRDEGEKLFF.

This chain joins TRBV10-3 and TRBJ2-1, with 9 nucleotides matching TRBD1. The CDR3 spans 14 residues. Germline CDR1 ENHRY, CDR2 SYGVKD. The J segment lost 4 bases and the V segment lost 7 bases, leaving 5 bases of the junction unmatched. Here the CDR3 DNA reads TGTGCCATCAACCAGGGACAGGGTTACAATGAGCAGTTCTTC. It is translated as CAINQGQGYNEQFF.

This sequence joins TRBV28 and TRBJ2-1; no definite D call. V was pared by 2 bases and J by 0 bases, with 8 bases between. CDR3 length: 15 amino acids. Germline-derived CDR1 and CDR2 are MDHEN and SYDVKM. CDR3 sequence: CASSLTVSSYNEQFF. The CDR3 bases are TGTGCCAGCAGTTTAACGGTCAGCTCCTACAATGAGCAGTTCTTC. The variable domain in full, with the rest retrieved from reference TRBV28 and TRBJ2-1, is DVKVTQSSRYLVKRTGEKVFLECVQDMDHENMFWYRQDPGLGLRLIYFSYDVKMKEKGDIPEGYSVSREKKERFSLILESASTNQTSMYLCASSLTVSSYNEQFFGPGTRLTVL.

This rearrangement joins TRBV6-6 to TRBJ1-5, with D possibly matching TRBD1 (6 bases). The CDR3 extends over 14 amino acids. The germline V and J ends were trimmed by 6 bases and 1 base, with 10 bases remaining between them. Per the germline V gene, CDR1 is MNHNY and CDR2 is SVGAGI (reference sequence). In DNA, the CDR3 is TGTGCCAGCAGCTCTGACAGGAGCAATCAGCCCCAGCATTTT. Its translation: CASSSDRSNQPQHF.

J is TRBJ1-5 and V is TRBV7-2; unclear D gene. CDR1 is SGHTA, CDR2 FQGNSA, per germline. There are 12 residues in the CDR3. Trimming shortened V by 5 bases and J by 3 bases, and 5 bases separated the two germline ends. CDR3 sequence: CASSITNQPQHF. In DNA, the CDR3 is TGTGCCAGCAGCATTACCAATCAGCCCCAGCATTTT.

This chain uses TRBV27 with TRBJ1-1; D remains unclear. The ends were cut back, 1 base at V and 8 bases at J, with 17 bases in the middle. Per germline, CDR1 MNHEY and CDR2 SMNVEV (reference sequence). This CDR3 has 15 amino acids. The CDR3 here is CASSLYPPGTGEAFF. The CDR3 nucleotides are TGTGCCAGCAGTTTATACCCCCCGGGAACCGGGGAAGCTTTCTTT.

V usage is TRBV5-1 and J usage is TRBJ1-3, with D maybe TRBD1 (5 bases). Germline V lookup: CDR1 SGHRS, CDR2 YFSETQ. The V and J ends lost 4 bases and 0 bases respectively, with 11 bases between them. This CDR3 has 15 residues. The DNA for the CDR3 is TGCGCCAGCAGCCCAGACAGCACCTCTGGAAACACCATATATTTT. Protein sequence: CASSPDSTSGNTIYF.

The V call is TRBV30, the J call TRBJ1-2, with a tentative D call TRBD1 (6 bases). V lost 6 bases and J lost 12, with 14 bases in between. The length of the CDR3 is 10 residues. Per the germline V gene, CDR1 is GTSNPN and CDR2 is SVGIG (reference sequence). The CDR3 spells CACFRGQDTF. For the CDR3, the DNA is TGTGCCTGTTTCAGGGGCCAGGACACCTTC.

The V gene is TRBV6-5, the J gene TRBJ2-3; D gene uncertain. With 0 bases removed from V and 5 bases from J, the gap between germline ends came to 3 bases. CDR1 and CDR2 from the germline V gene are MNHEY and SVGAGI. The CDR3 contains 12 residues. CDR3 sequence reads: CASSYSEDTQYF. DNA of the CDR3: TGTGCCAGCAGTTACTCTGAAGATACGCAGTATTTT.

This clone was picked up one time. The rearrangement joins TRBV7-2 to TRBJ1-1; 7 bases are shared with TRBD1. V was clipped by 2 bases and J by 4 bases; unmatched bases: 7. The CDR3 is 15 amino acids. Germline V gene lookup returns CDR1 SGHTA and CDR2 FQGNSA. The CDR3: CASSLNPTGFTEAFF. CDR3 bases: TGTGCCAGCAGCTTAAATCCGACAGGGTTCACTGAAGCTTTCTTT.

This sequence joins TRBV19 and TRBJ2-7; TRBD1 is a possible D gene (5 bases). The germline V gene has CDR1 LNHDA and CDR2 SQIVND (reference sequence). The CDR3 covers 15 residues. With 4 bases removed from V and 3 bases from J, the gap between germline ends came to 16 bases. CDR3 coding DNA: TGTGCCAGTAGTAGCCTGATGGGGCAACGCTACGAGCAGTACTTC. It translates to CASSSLMGQRYEQYF. Together with reference TRBV19 and TRBJ2-7, the CDR3 gives the full variable domain: DGGITQSPKYLFRKEGQNVTLSCEQNLNHDAMYWYRQDPGQGLRLIYYSQIVNDFQKGDIAEGYSVSREKKESFPLTVTSAQKNPTAFYLCASSSLMGQRYEQYFGPGTRLTVT.

In this sample, this clone turned up a few times. This chain connects TRBV25-1 to TRBJ1-1; the D gene is possibly TRBD1 (6 bases). CDR1 is MGHDK, CDR2 SYGVNS, per germline. Trimming pared 0 bases from V and 5 bases from J, leaving 10 bases between. The CDR3 is 14 amino acids. CDR3 residues: CASSEYGGGTEAFF. Written as DNA, the CDR3 is TGTGCCAGCAGTGAATATGGGGGCGGTACTGAAGCTTTCTTT.

This chain uses TRBV14 with TRBJ1-5, with a weak D call TRBD1 (5 bases). Per the germline V gene, CDR1 is SGHDN and CDR2 is FVKESK. CDR3 length equals 12 residues. Trimming pared 6 bases from V and 6 bases from J, leaving 9 bases between. In DNA, the CDR3 is TGTGCCAGCAGTCTCCAGGGTCAGCCCCAGCATTTT. The encoded protein is CASSLQGQPQHF. The full variable domain, its missing parts supplied by reference TRBV14 and TRBJ1-5, is EAGVTQFPSHSVIEKGQTVTLRCDPISGHDNLYWYRRVMGKEIKFLLHFVKESKQDESGMPNNRFLAERTGGTYSTLKVQPAELEDSGVYFCASSLQGQPQHFGDGTRLSIL.

The gene calls are TRBV7-9 and TRBJ2-1; possibly TRBD1 or TRBD2 for D (5 bases each). The CDR3 extends over 15 amino acids. Germline V gene data show CDR1 as SEHNR and CDR2 as FQNEAQ (reference sequence). The V and J ends lost 6 bases and 6 bases respectively, with 18 bases between them. The CDR3 loop reads CASRPPGFGANEQFF. In nucleotides, the CDR3 is TGTGCCAGCAGACCTCCGGGATTTGGGGCCAATGAGCAGTTCTTC. Filled out from reference TRBV7-9 and TRBJ2-1, the complete variable domain reads DTGVSQNPRHKITKRGQNVTFRCDPISEHNRLYWYRQTLGQGPEFLTYFQNEAQLEKSRLLSDRFSAERPKGSFSTLEIQRTEQGDSAMYLCASRPPGFGANEQFFGPGTRLTVL.

V is TRBV29-1 and J is TRBJ2-7; D is perhaps TRBD1 (5 bases). V was cut by 6 bases and J by 1 base, with 10 bases left in between. The CDR3 contains 12 residues. CDR1 and CDR2 from the germline V gene are SQVTM and ANQGSEA. CDR3 sequence (DNA): TGCAGCGTAACCCAGGGTTCCTACGAGCAGTACTTC. This translates into CSVTQGSYEQYF.

The rearrangement uses TRBV7-8 and TRBJ1-1; D may be TRBD1 (6 bases). The CDR3 is made up of 16 amino acids. Between the trimmed V and J ends, which lost 0 bases and 2 bases, there was a span of 13 bases. Germline loops: CDR1 SGHVS, CDR2 FQNEAQ. CDR3 region: CASSLAYRDKNTEAFF. CDR3 nucleotides: TGTGCCAGCAGCTTAGCGTACCGGGACAAAAACACTGAAGCTTTCTTT.

This clone was seen once. The rearrangement uses TRBV30 and TRBJ1-4, with TRBD1 matching over 11 bases. The CDR3 runs to 14 residues. Trimming at V came to 2 bases and at J to 8 bases, leaving 4 bases not matched to a gene. Looked up from germline, CDR1 is GTSNPN and CDR2 is SVGIG (reference sequence). Here the CDR3 DNA reads TGTGCCTGGAGTTTGGGACAGGGGGTCGAAAAACTGTTTTTT. Its translation: CAWSLGQGVEKLFF.

This rearrangement joins TRBV27 to TRBJ1-2; 8 bases are a match to TRBD1. This CDR3 contains 15 residues. Germline assignment: CDR1 MNHEY and CDR2 SMNVEV (reference sequence). Trimming took 0 bases from V and 2 from J; bases not matched to a gene: 2. DNA for the CDR3: TGTGCCAGCAGTTTATCTGGACAGGGCAACTATGGCTACACCTTC. Encoded protein: CASSLSGQGNYGYTF.

This chain's CDR3 is CAWNGVGNQPQHF. DNA of the CDR3: TGTGCCTGGAATGGGGTTGGCAATCAGCCCCAGCATTTT. The J gene is TRBJ1-5, the V gene TRBV30; no firm D call. This CDR3 region has 13 residues. From germline, CDR1 is GTSNPN and CDR2 SVGIG (reference sequence). Trimming cost V 4 bases and J 2 bases, with 9 bases left between them.